This T cell receptor (beta chain) was sequenced in a study of blood T cells in healthy people across ages. Findings and caveats of the study: Age showed a roughly linear inverse relationship with TCR beta diversity per million T cells.

Trimming shortened V by 0 bases and J by 0 bases, and 7 bases separated the two germline ends. The CDR3 extends over 15 amino acids. Germline V gene sequence: CDR1 SGHRS, CDR2 YFSETQ. With respect to this clonotype: Its specificity is not known.

Next came a second PCR, run for roughly 6 to 11 cycles, which used a sample-barcoded 5' primer along with a J-beta primer mix. MiXCR, run by TCRdb on the 5' RACE reads, gives a single entry per CDR3 protein. The sample yields about 1.4 million distinct CDR3 sequences, 59% seen once. The material sequenced was blood. The receptor was isolated from a man younger than 30 in good health. The V call is TRBV5-1, the J call TRBJ2-4; the D is unclear. In DNA, the CDR3 is TGCGCCAGCAGCTTGGAGGTGGGAGCCAAAAACATTCAGTACTTC. Its protein product is CASSLEVGAKNIQYF.